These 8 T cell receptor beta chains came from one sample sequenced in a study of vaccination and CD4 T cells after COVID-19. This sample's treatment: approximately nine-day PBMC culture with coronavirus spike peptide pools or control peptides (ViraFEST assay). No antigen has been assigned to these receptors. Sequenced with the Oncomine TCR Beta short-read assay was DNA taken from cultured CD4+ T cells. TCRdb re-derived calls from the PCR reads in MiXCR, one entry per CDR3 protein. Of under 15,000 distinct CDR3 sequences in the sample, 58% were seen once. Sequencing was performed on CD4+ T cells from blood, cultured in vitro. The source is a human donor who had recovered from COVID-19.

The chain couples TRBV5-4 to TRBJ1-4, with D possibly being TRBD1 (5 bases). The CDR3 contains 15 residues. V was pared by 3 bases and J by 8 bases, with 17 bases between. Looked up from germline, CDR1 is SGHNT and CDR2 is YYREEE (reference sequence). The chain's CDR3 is CASSSWGQGGEKLFF. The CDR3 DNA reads TGTGCCAGCAGCTCGTGGGGCCAGGGCGGAGAAAAACTGTTTTTT.

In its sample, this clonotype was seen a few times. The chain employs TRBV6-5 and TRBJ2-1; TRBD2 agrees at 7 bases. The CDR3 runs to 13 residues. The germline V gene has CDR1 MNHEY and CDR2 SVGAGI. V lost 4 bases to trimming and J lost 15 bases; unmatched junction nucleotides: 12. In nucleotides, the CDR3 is TGTGCCAGCAGTTCCCAGGACCCCAGGGAGGGGTTCTTC. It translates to CASSSQDPREGFF.

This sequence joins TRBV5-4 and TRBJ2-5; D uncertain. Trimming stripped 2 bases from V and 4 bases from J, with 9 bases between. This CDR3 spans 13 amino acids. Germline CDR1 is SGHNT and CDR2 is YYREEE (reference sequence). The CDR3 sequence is CASSFKARETQYF. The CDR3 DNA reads TGTGCCAGCAGCTTCAAAGCTCGAGAGACCCAGTACTTC.

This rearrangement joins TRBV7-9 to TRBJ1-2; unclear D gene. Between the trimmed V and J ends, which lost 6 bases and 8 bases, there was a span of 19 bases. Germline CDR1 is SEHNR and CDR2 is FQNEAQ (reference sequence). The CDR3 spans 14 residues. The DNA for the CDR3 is TGTGCCAGCAGAGACATTACCCAAGATGTAGGCTACACCTTC. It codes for CASRDITQDVGYTF. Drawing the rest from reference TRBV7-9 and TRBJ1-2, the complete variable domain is DTGVSQNPRHKITKRGQNVTFRCDPISEHNRLYWYRQTLGQGPEFLTYFQNEAQLEKSRLLSDRFSAERPKGSFSTLEIQRTEQGDSAMYLCASRDITQDVGYTFGSGTRLTVV.

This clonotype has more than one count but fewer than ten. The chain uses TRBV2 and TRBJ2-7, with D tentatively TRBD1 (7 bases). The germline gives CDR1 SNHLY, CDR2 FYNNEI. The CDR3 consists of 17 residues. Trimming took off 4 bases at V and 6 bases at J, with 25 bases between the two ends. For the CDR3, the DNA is TGTGCCAGCAGTGGGGGAGTTTTAGGAGGGGGCTACTCCGAGCAGTACTTC. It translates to CASSGGVLGGGYSEQYF.

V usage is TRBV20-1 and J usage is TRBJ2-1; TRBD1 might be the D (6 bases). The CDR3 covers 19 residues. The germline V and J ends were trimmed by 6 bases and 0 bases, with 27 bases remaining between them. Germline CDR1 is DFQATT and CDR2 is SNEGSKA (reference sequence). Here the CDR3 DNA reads TGCAGTGCCGAGGGGTTCCAAGGACAGCTAAGAAGCTCCTACAATGAGCAGTTCTTC. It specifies CSAEGFQGQLRSSYNEQFF.

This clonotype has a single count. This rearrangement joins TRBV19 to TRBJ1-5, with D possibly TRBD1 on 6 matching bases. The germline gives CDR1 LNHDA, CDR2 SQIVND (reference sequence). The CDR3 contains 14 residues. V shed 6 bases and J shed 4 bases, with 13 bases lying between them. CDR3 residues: CASRETGTNQPQHF. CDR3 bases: TGTGCCAGTAGAGAGACAGGCACTAATCAGCCCCAGCATTTT.

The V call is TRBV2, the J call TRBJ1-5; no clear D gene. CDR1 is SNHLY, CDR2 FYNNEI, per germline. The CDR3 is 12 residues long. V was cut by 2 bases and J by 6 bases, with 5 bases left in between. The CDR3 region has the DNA TGTGCCAGCAGTGAATCCGGTCAGCCCCAGCATTTT. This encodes CASSESGQPQHF. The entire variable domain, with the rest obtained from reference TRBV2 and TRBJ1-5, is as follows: EPEVTQTPSHQVTQMGQEVILRCVPISNHLYFYWYRQILGQKVEFLVSFYNNEISEKSEIFDDQFSVERPDGSNFTLKIRSTKLEDSAMYFCASSESGQPQHFGDGTRLSIL.